This T cell receptor (beta chain) was sequenced in a study of blood T cell repertoires in COVID-19. Study as a whole: The United States, Italy and Spain provided the acute and convalescent COVID-19 samples. The analysed material was cDNA or gDNA that came from T cells, B-cell-depleted T cells, or PBMCs.

The CDR3 spans 19 residues. Germline lookup yields CDR1 SEHNR and CDR2 FQNEAQ (reference sequence). Losses at the gene ends were 1 base for V and 10 bases for J; bases not matched to a gene: 19. Authors' processing steps: Estimates of nucleated cell counts were drawn from the amplification of reference gene primers. Profiling relied on immunoSEQ multiplex PCR, and the TCRdb table lists in-frame clones only, not all of them. V and J calls and clone size follow that table, whereas D and trimming were derived from the DNA. This sample has 200,000 to 300,000 clones, with 75% to 85% found just once. This receptor was obtained from a woman aged 55-69 years with active or convalescent COVID-19. The sample consisted of peripheral blood. V and J are TRBV7-9 and TRBJ2-2; 9 bases match TRBD2. CDR3 loop: CASSLVFQAGGPIKVELFF. The DNA for the CDR3 is TGTGCCAGCAGCTTAGTCTTCCAAGCGGGGGGACCGATAAAGGTGGAGCTGTTTTTT.